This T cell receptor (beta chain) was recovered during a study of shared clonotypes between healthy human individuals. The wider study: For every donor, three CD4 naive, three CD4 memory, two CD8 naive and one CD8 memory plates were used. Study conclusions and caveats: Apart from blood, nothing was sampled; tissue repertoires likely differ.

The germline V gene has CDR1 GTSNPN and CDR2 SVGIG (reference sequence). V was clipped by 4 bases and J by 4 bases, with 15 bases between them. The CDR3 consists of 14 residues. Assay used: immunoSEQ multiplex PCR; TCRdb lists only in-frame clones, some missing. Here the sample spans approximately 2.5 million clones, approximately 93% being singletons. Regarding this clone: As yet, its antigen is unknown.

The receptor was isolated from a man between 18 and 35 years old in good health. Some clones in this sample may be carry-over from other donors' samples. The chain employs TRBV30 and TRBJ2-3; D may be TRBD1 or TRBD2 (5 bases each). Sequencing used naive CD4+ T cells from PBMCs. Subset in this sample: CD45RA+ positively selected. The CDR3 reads CAWTEGQQADTQYF. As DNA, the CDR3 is TGTGCCTGGACCGAGGGGCAGCAGGCAGATACGCAGTATTTT.